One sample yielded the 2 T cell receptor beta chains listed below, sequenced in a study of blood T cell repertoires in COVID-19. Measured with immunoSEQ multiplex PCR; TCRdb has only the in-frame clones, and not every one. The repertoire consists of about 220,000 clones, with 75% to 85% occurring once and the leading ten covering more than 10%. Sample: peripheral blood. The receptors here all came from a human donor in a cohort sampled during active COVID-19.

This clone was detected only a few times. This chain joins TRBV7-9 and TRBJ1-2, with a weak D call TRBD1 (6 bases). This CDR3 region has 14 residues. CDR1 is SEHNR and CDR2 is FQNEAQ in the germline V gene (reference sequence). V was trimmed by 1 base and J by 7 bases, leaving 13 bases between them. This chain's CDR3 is CASSLGGGASGYTF. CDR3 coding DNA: TGTGCCAGCAGCTTAGGTGGGGGGGCGAGTGGCTACACCTTC.

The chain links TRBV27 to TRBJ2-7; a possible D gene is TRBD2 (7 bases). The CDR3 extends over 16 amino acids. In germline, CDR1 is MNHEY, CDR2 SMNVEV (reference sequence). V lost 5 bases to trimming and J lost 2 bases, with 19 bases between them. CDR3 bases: TGTGCCAGCAGTGGAGGAGGGGGGAGGGAGACCTACGAGCAGTACTTC. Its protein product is CASSGGGGRETYEQYF.